This T cell receptor beta chain is drawn from a study of vaccination and CD4 T cells after COVID-19 (dated by TCRdb to between 2021 and 2024). For the study in its entirety: Convalescent patients had a positive SARS-CoV-2 result on nasal swab PCR, and of these patients, several had mild disease and one had severe disease. For stimulating the cultures, overlapping spike peptide pools were used, derived from SARS-CoV-2 as well as from the common cold coronaviruses HCoV-NL63, HCoV-OC43 and HCoV-229E. Participants received two doses of either the Pfizer-BioNTech BNT162b2 vaccine (n=8) or the Moderna mRNA-1273 vaccine (n=2). Post-vaccine blood samples were taken a median of around 70 days after the second vaccine dose, with a range of roughly 13 to 250 days. Control cultures used a CEFX viral epitope pool as positive control, an HIV-1 Nef peptide pool as negative control, or no peptide. Post-COVID blood samples were collected from convalescent patients a median of about 92 days after diagnosis, with a range of about 35 to 161 days. The convalescent cohort comprised six males and four females, including two Hispanic individuals, seven Caucasians, two Asians and one multiracial person. The spike-specific CD4+ TCR repertoire was compared before and after mRNA vaccination in over nine COVID-19 convalescent patients and several infection-naive healthy vaccine recipients.

Taken with the paper, the label for treatment or condition translates to: approximately 10-day PBMC culture with coronavirus spike peptide pools or control peptides (ViraFEST assay). The ViraFEST assay was used in the study, in which antigen-specific T cells were expanded with peptide pools and expanded clonotypes were subsequently identified by TCR sequencing. Positive SARS-CoV-2 PCR tests in the convalescent patients dated from March to December 2020, before Alpha, Beta and Delta variants emerged in the United States. Each well held two million PBMCs cultured with roughly 10 ug/ml peptide pools in IMDM containing 5% human AB serum and around 9 IU/ml IL-2. On days 3 and 7, half of the culture medium was replaced with fresh IL-2-containing medium. Once the cells had been in culture for over nine days, the EasySep CD4+ T cell isolation kit was used to isolate CD4+ T cells by negative selection. Ficoll-Paque Plus gradient centrifugation was used to isolate PBMCs from whole blood, and the isolated PBMCs were then either used fresh or cryopreserved at -140C. Each culture condition was generally run in triplicate wells.

The research as a whole found: The median count of SARS-CoV-2-reactive clonotypes went up from around 21 after infection to roughly 38 after vaccination, although the change was not significant. Nearly all vaccine-specific clones in convalescent patients (304 of 307) were mono-reactive for SARS-CoV-2 spike rather than cross-reactive with common cold coronaviruses. Relatively few convalescent patients were included in the study, and early timepoints after natural infection were not analyzed. In convalescent patients, a median approximately 90% of post-vaccine SARS-CoV-2-reactive clones were detected only after vaccination, suggesting vaccine-specific priming.

On this clonotype itself: Its antigen target is currently unknown. Per-nucleotide qualities are absent, and no much larger clonotype sits a single base away.

The library came from PCR. TCR sequencing of DNA from cultured CD4+ T cells used the Oncomine TCR Beta short-read assay at the Johns Hopkins FTIC core. Genomic DNA was extracted from the cultured CD4+ T cells with the QIAamp micro DNA kit. Oncomine TCR Beta libraries from cultured CD4+ T cells were pooled using unique dual indexes and sequenced on an Illumina iSeq 100. Under the source paper's analysis protocol: Non-productive sequences were removed, and CDR3s not starting with C, not ending with F or W, or shorter than 7 amino acids were discarded. Antigen-specific clonotypes were identified using the MANAFEST web application through comparison of peptide-stimulated wells with reference and other culture wells. To be called positive, a clone needed an FDR below 0.05, an odds ratio above 5, and a productive frequency above 0.1% in at least two of three replicate wells. A clonotype was classed as cross-reactive if the clonotype showed significant expansion both in SARS-CoV-2 spike wells and in at least one common cold coronavirus spike condition. Levenshtein distances (stringdist) and unrooted phylogenetic trees (ape) in R version 3.6.1 were used to assess CDR3 homology. TCRdb applied fastp at Q25 and MiXCR to the public reads, then kept only in-frame beta chains. All rows with the same CDR3 protein become a single entry with the most common DNA and genes. The V and J calls were determined by TCRdb, not by the authors. The sample data list about 19,000 distinct CDR3 sequences, and just over 60% of these were observed just once. 7.5% to 9% of the sample is in the top ten clones.

Trimming leaves V shorter by 1 base and J shorter by 7 bases, with the junction holding 6 bases beyond the gene matches. For CDR1 and CDR2, the germline V gene (reference sequence) lists LNHNV and YYDKDF. The CDR3 holds 15 amino acids from the cysteine to the phenylalanine. Only the CDR3 region is kept as DNA, spanning 45 bases read in frame from base 1. The receptor chain draws on TRBV15 and TRBJ1-2; 10 bases in between match TRBD1. Sequencing was done on a sample of CD4+ T cells from blood, cultured in vitro. The sequence was obtained from a human donor who had recovered from COVID-19. The CDR3 loop reads CATSRVRQGAAGYTF. In nucleotide form, the sequence is TGTGCCACCAGCAGAGTGAGACAGGGGGCAGCTGGCTACACCTTC.